The rows below give T cell receptor beta chains drawn from one sample of a study of blood T cells in healthy people across ages. TCRdb itself ran the 5' RACE reads through MiXCR, one entry per CDR3 protein. The sample consists of 600,000 or so distinct CDR3 sequences, less than 35% of them appearing once. Specimen: blood. The receptors derive from an elderly woman in good health. The CDR3 runs from the conserved cysteine through the conserved F or W. D genes are given only for firm matches. The size entry is marked missing in some rows and otherwise reads once, few, many or a size class.

-	TRBV7-9	few	TRBJ2-5	CASSLATRDQETQYF	TGTGCCAGCAGCTTGGCTACCAGGGACCAAGAGACCCAGTACTTC
TRBD1	TRBV6-1	many	TRBJ2-5	CASEDRGFRETQYF	TGTGCCAGCGAGGACAGGGGGTTTAGGGAGACCCAGTACTTC
TRBD1	TRBV19	-	TRBJ2-7	CASSIVTGGPPGEQYF	TGTGCCAGTAGTATCGTAACAGGGGGCCCTCCGGGGGAGCAGTACTTC
TRBD2	TRBV20-1	-	TRBJ2-1	CSASRLAGGPGSYNEQFF	TGCAGTGCTAGCAGGCTAGCGGGGGGTCCAGGCTCCTACAATGAGCAGTTCTTC
-	TRBV7-8	many	TRBJ1-1	CASSPRVGTEAFF	TGTGCCAGCAGCCCCCGGGTAGGCACTGAAGCTTTCTTT
TRBD2	TRBV3-1	-	TRBJ2-5	CASSQGSGGALGQYF	TGTGCCAGCAGCCAGGGGAGCGGGGGGGCCTTAGGGCAGTACTTC
TRBD2	TRBV7-7	-	TRBJ2-3	CASSFGEGGTDTQYF	TGTGCTAGCAGCTTCGGAGAGGGAGGGACAGATACGCAGTATTTT
-	TRBV28	-	TRBJ1-1	CASSPGGFTGAFF	TGTGCCAGCAGTCCGGGCGGTTTCACTGGAGCTTTCTTT
-	TRBV9	many	TRBJ2-7	CASSGNLGAYEQYF	TGTGCCAGCAGCGGCAACCTAGGGGCCTACGAGCAGTACTTC
TRBD1	TRBV2	many	TRBJ2-7	CASSEVRGREQYF	TGTGCCAGCAGTGAAGTCAGGGGGCGCGAGCAGTACTTC
-	TRBV20-1	-	TRBJ2-5	CSASGPPGRQETQYF	TGCAGTGCTAGCGGTCCCCCGGGGCGACAAGAGACCCAGTACTTC
-	TRBV7-9	many	TRBJ2-5	CASSLASRGETQYF	TGTGCCAGCAGCTTAGCGTCCAGGGGAGAGACCCAGTACTTC
-	TRBV18	many	TRBJ1-6	CASSPSEGNNSPLHF	TGTGCCAGCTCACCAAGTGAGGGCAACAATTCACCCCTCCACTTT
TRBD1	TRBV27	few	TRBJ1-1	CASSLYGQGLNTEAFF	TGTGCCAGCAGTTTATATGGACAGGGTTTGAACACTGAAGCTTTCTTT
-	TRBV9	once	TRBJ1-2	CASSVSGSGGYTF	TGTGCCAGCAGCGTTTCAGGATCCGGTGGCTACACCTTC
-	TRBV4-1	many	TRBJ2-7	CASSQGTNSYEQYF	TGCGCCAGCAGCCAAGGGACTAACTCCTACGAGCAGTACTTC
-	TRBV20-1	many	TRBJ2-1	CSARGGSSYNEQFF	TGCAGTGCTAGAGGGGGGAGCTCCTACAATGAGCAGTTCTTC
-	TRBV27	many	TRBJ1-3	CASSPMTGSGNTIYF	TGTGCCAGCAGTCCCATGACAGGCTCTGGAAACACCATATATTTT
-	TRBV7-2	-	TRBJ2-1	CASSLGHQYNEQFF	TGTGCCAGCAGCTTAGGTCACCAGTACAATGAGCAGTTCTTC
TRBD1	TRBV11-2	-	TRBJ1-4	CASSPGDRANEKLFF	TGTGCCAGCAGCCCTGGGGACAGAGCAAATGAAAAACTGTTTTTT
-	TRBV20-1	-	TRBJ1-2	CSASSGRSLHGYTF	TGCAGTGCTAGCTCGGGGAGGAGCCTACATGGCTACACCTTC
-	TRBV2	many	TRBJ1-6	CASRSQLRGRSPLHF	TGTGCCAGCAGGTCCCAACTCCGGGGGCGGTCACCCCTCCACTTT
TRBD2	TRBV20-1	many	TRBJ2-1	CSATPSLAGRNDEQFF	TGCAGTGCTACCCCGTCCCTAGCGGGGAGAAACGATGAGCAGTTCTTC
-	TRBV5-6	few	TRBJ2-2	CASSFRSGGNTGELFF	TGTGCCAGCAGCTTTCGCTCCGGGGGGAACACCGGGGAGCTGTTTTTT
TRBD1	TRBV7-9	many	TRBJ1-4	CASSRGGRGDEKLFF	TGTGCCAGCAGCCGCGGGGGCAGGGGGGATGAAAAACTGTTTTTT
-	TRBV12-5	-	TRBJ2-5	CASGLTPWRTYQETQYF	TGTGCTAGTGGTTTGACCCCGTGGCGTACTTACCAAGAGACCCAGTACTTC
-	TRBV6-1	many	TRBJ1-2	CASSERGGTNYGYTF	TGTGCCAGCAGTGAACGTGGCGGTACTAACTATGGCTACACCTTC
-	TRBV5-4	many	TRBJ2-3	CASSWIQVTPSTDTQYF	TGTGCCAGCAGCTGGATACAGGTTACTCCTAGCACAGATACGCAGTATTTT
-	TRBV7-9	many	TRBJ2-7	CASSSLEGHGIWEQYF	TGTGCCAGCAGCTCTCTAGAGGGACACGGGATTTGGGAGCAGTACTTC
-	TRBV6-1	-	TRBJ1-5	CATRRQAFNSNQPQHF	TGTGCCACCCGCCGCCAGGCCTTTAATAGCAATCAGCCCCAGCATTTT
TRBD2	TRBV15	many	TRBJ2-5	CATSILGLDETQYF	TGTGCCACCAGCATCCTAGGACTAGACGAGACCCAGTACTTC
-	TRBV5-5	few	TRBJ2-3	CASSLVSGSTDTQYF	TGTGCCAGCAGCTTGGTCTCAGGGTCCACAGATACGCAGTATTTT
TRBD1	TRBV20-1	many	TRBJ1-6	CSTTGQGGSVNSPLHF	TGCAGTACGACCGGCCAGGGGGGCAGCGTCAATTCACCCCTCCACTTT
-	TRBV2	many	TRBJ2-1	CASSVVRGSYNEQFF	TGTGCCAGCAGTGTAGTCAGGGGCTCCTACAATGAGCAGTTCTTC
-	TRBV7-2	-	TRBJ2-5	CASSSRGFQTQYF	TGTGCCAGCAGCTCCCGGGGGTTTCAGACCCAGTACTTC
-	TRBV12-5	-	TRBJ2-3	CASGLEGDAQYF	TGTGCTAGTGGTTTGGAAGGAGATGCGCAGTATTTT
-	TRBV3-1	-	TRBJ2-2	CASSQTRQGTNTGELFF	TGTGCCAGCAGCCAAACGAGGCAGGGTACGAACACCGGGGAGCTGTTTTTT
-	TRBV7-2	few	TRBJ1-5	CASSPDLAQPQHF	TGTGCCAGCAGCCCCGACCTCGCCCAGCCCCAGCATTTT
-	TRBV25-1	many	TRBJ1-1	CASIPRGDTEAFF	TGTGCCAGTATACCCCGGGGGGACACTGAAGCTTTCTTT
-	TRBV20-1	-	TRBJ1-3	CSARPFGGPASSSENTIYF	TGCAGTGCTAGACCATTCGGGGGACCGGCATCGAGCTCTGAAAACACCATATATTTT
-	TRBV12-3/TRBV12-4	-	TRBJ1-5	CASSLKALNQPQHF	TGTGCCAGCAGTTTAAAGGCGTTGAATCAGCCCCAGCATTTT
TRBD2	TRBV7-2	many	TRBJ2-5	CASVEAGGLETQYF	TGTGCCAGCGTCGAAGCGGGGGGGCTAGAGACCCAGTACTTC
TRBD2	TRBV12-3/TRBV12-4	-	TRBJ2-3	CASSPTPGLASRDAQYF	TGTGCCAGCAGCCCAACTCCGGGACTAGCGAGTCGGGATGCGCAGTATTTT
-	TRBV20-1	many	TRBJ2-7	CSAHLTAEQYF	TGCAGTGCCCACCTTACGGCAGAGCAGTACTTC
TRBD1	TRBV20-1	few	TRBJ2-1	CSARAGGEETQFF	TGCAGTGCTAGAGCAGGGGGCGAAGAGACCCAGTTCTTC
-	TRBV7-2	-	TRBJ2-3	CASSFSFSDTQYF	TGTGCCAGCAGCTTCTCCTTCTCAGATACGCAGTATTTT
TRBD2	TRBV7-9	-	TRBJ2-5	CASSYGLAGRETQYF	TGTGCCAGCAGCTACGGACTAGCGGGGCGTGAGACCCAGTACTTC
TRBD1	TRBV5-1	few	TRBJ1-2	CASSQTPGQGYGYTF	TGCGCCAGCAGCCAGACACCGGGACAGGGCTATGGCTACACCTTC
-	TRBV5-1	-	TRBJ2-3	CACSLGVADTQYF	TGCGCCTGCAGCTTGGGGGTGGCAGATACGCAGTATTTT
-	TRBV6-2/TRBV6-3	-	TRBJ2-1	CASSYDPRGQFF	TGTGCCAGCAGTTACGACCCCAGGGGGCAGTTCTTC
TRBD1	TRBV10-3	many	TRBJ1-1	CAIRRQGDTEAFF	TGTGCCATCAGGAGACAGGGGGACACTGAAGCTTTCTTT
-	TRBV4-2	-	TRBJ2-6	CASSPRTSGDRSSGANVLTF	TGTGCCAGCAGCCCAAGGACTTCTGGGGACCGAAGCTCTGGGGCCAACGTCCTGACTTTC
TRBD1	TRBV4-3	-	TRBJ1-1	CASSQGGTATTEAFF	TGCGCCAGCAGCCAAGGGGGGACAGCGACCACTGAAGCTTTCTTT
TRBD2	TRBV11-2	-	TRBJ2-7	CAGSLELAGAANNEQYF	TGTGCCGGCAGCTTAGAGCTAGCGGGGGCGGCCAACAATGAGCAGTACTTC
-	TRBV15	many	TRBJ2-4	CATSRDVGVTKNIQYF	TGTGCCACCAGCAGAGATGTCGGGGTTACCAAAAACATTCAGTACTTC